A single sample is the source of the 29 T cell receptor beta chains below, sequenced in a study of blood T cells in healthy people across ages. Next came a second PCR, run for about 6 to 11 cycles, which used a sample-barcoded 5' primer along with a J-beta primer mix. Each CDR3 protein is one row after TCRdb ran MiXCR on the 5' RACE reads. The sample consists of hundreds of thousands of distinct CDR3 sequences, around half of them appearing once. The sample taken for sequencing was blood. Every receptor here comes from a man older than 75 in good health.

This clonotype has at least ten counts. The V gene is TRBV6-6, the J gene TRBJ1-5, with D unresolved. The ends were cut back, 5 bases at V and 0 bases at J, with 11 bases in the middle. The CDR3 covers 15 residues. The germline CDR1 and CDR2 sequences are MNHNY and SVGAGI (reference sequence). The CDR3 region is CASSPWGYSNQPQHF. The DNA for the CDR3 is TGTGCCAGCAGTCCTTGGGGATATAGCAATCAGCCCCAGCATTTT.

V usage is TRBV25-1 and J usage is TRBJ1-2; 8 nucleotides match TRBD1. V dropped 6 bases and J dropped 3; count of bases not matched to a gene: 9. Per germline, CDR1 MGHDK and CDR2 SYGVNS. The CDR3 contains 15 residues. The CDR3 coding sequence is TGTGCCAGCAGCCATCCGACAGGGGCGGACTATGGCTACACCTTC. Translation gives CASSHPTGADYGYTF.

V usage is TRBV6-2 or TRBV6-3 and J usage is TRBJ2-7; D uncertain. Trimming took 0 bases from V and 3 from J, leaving 15 bases between them. Germline V CDR1 and CDR2: MNHEY, SVGEGT. This CDR3 contains 16 residues. The CDR3 bases are TGTGCCAGCAGTTACTCGCGCCTGGCAGGTTACTACGAGCAGTACTTC. Translated, it gives CASSYSRLAGYYEQYF.

Points on this clonotype: One base away lies a much larger clone, so this may be a sequencing read error. The chain couples TRBV6-5 to TRBJ1-1; the D is unclear. Germline CDR1 reads MNHEY; CDR2 reads SVGAGI. The CDR3 spans 11 residues. The CDR3 region has the DNA TGTACCAGTAAAAGGAACACTGAAGCTTTCTTT. Amino acid sequence: CTSKRNTEAFF.

This chain links TRBV7-2 with TRBJ2-7, with 11 bases aligning to TRBD2. Germline V CDR1 and CDR2: SGHTA, FQGNSA. J was trimmed by 5 bases and V by 5 bases; bases with no gene match: 11. The length of the CDR3 is 16 residues. The CDR3 is CASSVTSGSRSDEQYF. CDR3 DNA: TGTGCCAGCAGCGTCACTAGCGGGAGCAGGTCGGACGAGCAGTACTTC.

This clonotype was detected only a few times. The J gene is TRBJ2-1, the V gene TRBV29-1; TRBD2 agrees at 10 bases. CDR3 size: 14 residues. Germline CDR1 is SQVTM and CDR2 is ANQGSEA. J lost 3 bases, V lost 6 bases, and 5 bases had no gene match. CDR3 sequence (DNA): TGCAGCGTGAGCGGGGGGGCCTTCTACAATGAGCAGTTCTTC. Translating gives CSVSGGAFYNEQFF.

The chain carries TRBV6-6 and TRBJ1-1; D uncertain. The germline V gene has CDR1 MNHNY and CDR2 SVGAGI (reference sequence). CDR3 length equals 14 residues. Deletions cut 5 bases from V and 3 bases from J, with 13 bases between. The CDR3 coding sequence is TGTGCCAGCAGTGCCCTGGGCGGAGACACTGAAGCTTTCTTT. It encodes CASSALGGDTEAFF.

This clonotype occurred a few times. The chain has TRBV28 and TRBJ2-7; the D call may be TRBD1 or TRBD2 (5 bases each). Trimming removed 6 bases at V and 7 bases at J, with 16 bases between. Per germline, CDR1 MDHEN and CDR2 SYDVKM. The CDR3 is 13 amino acids. CDR3 sequence (DNA): TGTGCCAGCAGCAGTGGGGGTCGCGAGGAGCAGTACTTC. This codes for CASSSGGREEQYF.

This clonotype was counted a few times. The CDR3: CASSQAQGVGYTF. CDR3 DNA sequence: TGCGCCAGCAGCCAGGCTCAGGGGGTTGGCTACACCTTC. The genes are TRBV4-3 and TRBJ1-2, with 7 bases fitting TRBD1. Germline V gives CDR1 LGHNA, CDR2 YSLEER. The CDR3 has 13 amino acids. V was clipped by 3 bases and J by 7 bases; unmatched bases: 5.

The chain uses TRBV20-1 and TRBJ2-5, with D unresolved. The DNA matches TRBJ2-7 better at its end, which makes the J call doubtful. CDR1 is DFQATT and CDR2 is SNEGSKA in the germline V gene (reference sequence). The CDR3 length is 12 residues. This chain's CDR3 is CSARVADYEQYF. In nucleotides, the CDR3 is TGCAGTGCTAGAGTAGCAGACTACGAGCAGTACTTC.

The chain combines TRBV7-2 with TRBJ2-5, with TRBD2 as a possible D gene (6 bases). The germline gives CDR1 SGHTA, CDR2 FQGNSA. The CDR3 length is 14 residues. V lost 5 bases, J lost 4 bases, and 14 bases lay in between. The CDR3 DNA sequence: TGTGCCAGCAGCGCAACGCGGGGTCGAGAGACCCAGTACTTC. Residues: CASSATRGRETQYF.

The rearrangement links TRBV5-5 to TRBJ2-5; 7 bases map to TRBD1. The germline CDR1 and CDR2 sequences are SGHKS and YYEKEE (reference sequence). The CDR3 sequence is 14 residues long. J gave up 7 bases and V 2 bases, and 8 bases lay outside the gene matches. Here the CDR3 DNA reads TGTGCCAGCAGCTTTGGACAGGTGGAATCGACCCAGTACTTC. Protein: CASSFGQVESTQYF.

The chain links TRBV20-1 to TRBJ2-7, with 8 positions matching TRBD1. From germline, CDR1 is DFQATT and CDR2 SNEGSKA (reference sequence). This CDR3 is built from 15 residues. The V segment lost 5 bases and the J segment 1 base; nucleotides outside the gene matches: 10. The DNA of the CDR3 is TGCAGTGCTGTTTCCCGGGACAGGCCTTCCTACGAGCAGTACTTC. Translation: CSAVSRDRPSYEQYF.

This clonotype has more than one count but fewer than ten. The rearrangement joins TRBV12-3 or TRBV12-4 to TRBJ2-1; D gene ambiguous. V shed 1 base and J shed 4 bases, with 14 bases lying between them. The CDR3 has 16 residues. In DNA form, the CDR3 reads TGTGCCAGCAGTTTAGGCGTTAGCACCATATACAATGAGCAGTTCTTC. This encodes CASSLGVSTIYNEQFF.

The chain carries TRBV5-4 and TRBJ2-5, with D tentatively TRBD2 (6 bases). Germline lookup yields CDR1 SGHNT and CDR2 YYREEE (reference sequence). The CDR3 extends over 14 amino acids. Trimming shortened V by 5 bases and J by 1 base, and 12 bases separated the two germline ends. The CDR3 here is CASRRDRLQETQYF. CDR3 DNA: TGTGCCAGCAGGCGGGACCGGCTCCAAGAGACCCAGTACTTC.

The chain combines TRBV20-1 with TRBJ2-7; maybe TRBD2 (6 bases). V dropped 3 bases and J dropped 2 bases, with 8 bases sitting between them. Germline V gene lookup returns CDR1 DFQATT and CDR2 SNEGSKA (reference sequence). This CDR3 region has 12 residues. For the CDR3, the DNA is TGCAGTGCTAGGGGACTCACCTACGAGCAGTACTTC. Translating gives CSARGLTYEQYF.

In its sample, this clonotype was seen many times. The CDR3 sequence: CASLPAGDANEQFF. Written as DNA, the CDR3 is TGTGCCAGCCTTCCAGCGGGAGACGCCAATGAGCAGTTCTTC. V and J are TRBV28 and TRBJ2-1; 8 nucleotides match TRBD2. The germline CDR1 and CDR2 sequences are MDHEN and SYDVKM. There are 14 residues in the CDR3. V lost 8 bases to trimming and J lost 6 bases; unmatched junction nucleotides: 9.

J is TRBJ2-1 and V is TRBV12-3 or TRBV12-4; 10 bases are shared with TRBD1. The CDR3 is 16 amino acids. With V trimmed by 4 bases and J by 12 bases, 15 bases remained unmatched. CDR3 in amino acids: CASSSSGTGARSWQFF. The CDR3 DNA sequence: TGTGCCAGCAGTTCCTCCGGGACAGGGGCTCGTTCGTGGCAGTTCTTC.

The genes are TRBV7-9 and TRBJ2-1, with 8 bases aligning to TRBD2. This CDR3 has 14 residues. Germline CDR1 is SEHNR and CDR2 is FQNEAQ (reference sequence). After removal of 5 bases from V and 6 bases from J, the junction contained 6 bases not matched to a gene. DNA for the CDR3: TGTGCCAGCAGCCCTAGCGGGCAACTCAATGAGCAGTTCTTC. It is translated as CASSPSGQLNEQFF. Full variable domain (outside the CDR3, taken from reference TRBV7-9 and TRBJ2-1): DTGVSQNPRHKITKRGQNVTFRCDPISEHNRLYWYRQTLGQGPEFLTYFQNEAQLEKSRLLSDRFSAERPKGSFSTLEIQRTEQGDSAMYLCASSPSGQLNEQFFGPGTRLTVL.

This clonotype was counted a few times. This sequence joins TRBV7-3 and TRBJ2-5; perhaps TRBD1 as D (5 bases). Per the germline V gene, CDR1 is SGHTA and CDR2 is FQGTGA. CDR3 size: 15 residues. V lost 5 bases, J lost 3 bases, and 16 bases lay in between. The CDR3 is CASSQGPSYEETQYF. The CDR3 DNA reads TGTGCCAGCAGCCAGGGCCCTTCATATGAAGAGACCCAGTACTTC.

V is TRBV12-3 or TRBV12-4 and J is TRBJ2-7, with D possibly matching TRBD2 (6 bases). Between the trimmed V and J ends, which lost 5 bases and 0 bases, there was a span of 17 bases. This CDR3 has 16 amino acids. In DNA form, the CDR3 reads TGTGCCAGCAGTCCCAGGCTAGCGAGCAGCTCCTACGAGCAGTACTTC. Protein product: CASSPRLASSSYEQYF.

The V call is TRBV6-1, the J call TRBJ2-4; D unresolved. The end of the DNA fits TRBJ2-7 better, so the J call may be wrong. Germline-derived CDR1 and CDR2 are MNHNS and SASEGT. The CDR3 has 12 amino acids. CDR3 region: CASSDLPHEQYF. In DNA, the CDR3 is TGTGCCAGCAGTGATTTACCCCACGAGCAGTACTTC.

The chain couples TRBV12-3 or TRBV12-4 to TRBJ1-1; D not certain. The CDR3 runs to 13 residues. With 5 bases removed from V and 8 bases from J, the gap between germline ends came to 15 bases. The CDR3 sequence: CASSPRRFGEAFF. CDR3 in DNA: TGTGCCAGCAGTCCCAGGCGTTTTGGGGAAGCTTTCTTT.

This clonotype was seen only a few times. V is TRBV27 and J is TRBJ2-7; possible D gene TRBD1, 5 bases. Germline CDR1 is MNHEY and CDR2 is SMNVEV (reference sequence). The CDR3 spans 14 residues. Trimming stripped 7 bases from V and 4 bases from J, with 17 bases between. The CDR3 DNA follows: TGTGCCAGCAATTCCCGGCAGGGTAGGTACGAGCAGTACTTC. Its protein product is CASNSRQGRYEQYF.

V usage is TRBV7-9 and J usage is TRBJ2-1, with D unclear. The V and J ends lost 3 bases and 3 bases respectively, with 9 bases between them. The CDR3 runs 14 residues. Germline-derived CDR1 and CDR2 are SEHNR and FQNEAQ (reference sequence). The CDR3 sequence is CASSFGTLYNEQFF. The CDR3 DNA follows: TGTGCCAGCAGCTTTGGTACTCTCTACAATGAGCAGTTCTTC.

The V call is TRBV7-2, the J call TRBJ1-6; D remains ambiguous. The CDR3 runs 16 residues. V lost 5 bases to trimming and J lost 0 bases, with 11 bases between them. CDR1 is SGHTA, CDR2 FQGNSA, per germline. The CDR3 DNA sequence: TGTGCCAGCAGCGCGGGGTATAGCTCCTATAATTCACCCCTCCACTTT. Protein product: CASSAGYSSYNSPLHF.

This clonotype has only a few counts. The chain joins TRBV25-1 to TRBJ1-5; tentative D call: TRBD1 (5 bases). CDR1 is MGHDK and CDR2 is SYGVNS in the germline V gene. The CDR3 has 15 residues. V dropped 3 bases and J dropped 4 bases, with 13 bases sitting between them. CDR3 region: CASSDTGVQNQPQHF. The CDR3 nucleotides read TGTGCCAGCAGTGATACAGGTGTTCAGAATCAGCCCCAGCATTTT.

The V call is TRBV28, the J call TRBJ1-4; 9 nucleotides line up with TRBD1. The junction had 7 bases not matched to a gene; V was cut back by 7 bases and J by 10 bases. CDR1 MDHEN and CDR2 SYDVKM come from the germline V gene. The CDR3 runs to 13 residues. CDR3 loop: CASTGQGMRKLFF. In DNA form, the CDR3 reads TGTGCCAGCACCGGACAGGGGATGAGAAAACTGTTTTTT.

V usage is TRBV7-3 and J usage is TRBJ2-6; 8 nucleotides align to TRBD1. V shed 5 bases and J 4 bases; nucleotides not matched to a gene: 7. Germline assignment: CDR1 SGHTA and CDR2 FQGTGA. The CDR3 has 16 residues. The CDR3 is CASSPRQGYGANVLTF. CDR3 DNA sequence: TGTGCCAGCAGCCCAAGACAGGGGTACGGGGCCAACGTCCTGACTTTC.